Presented here are 3 T cell receptor beta chains from one specimen sequenced in a study of shared clonotypes between healthy human individuals. Libraries were prepared by immunoSEQ multiplex PCR; TCRdb keeps only in-frame clonotypes and omits some of them. The sample records around 1.6 million clones, approximately 98% being singletons. Sequencing input: naive CD4+ T cells sorted from blood. Regarding subset: CD45RA+ positively selected. These receptors all come from a man aged 30 to 45 in good health.

This chain joins TRBV7-2 and TRBJ2-2; 8 bases align to TRBD2. V lost 2 bases and J lost 6; bases outside the gene matches: 2. This CDR3 is built from 14 residues. Per germline, CDR1 SGHTA and CDR2 FQGNSA. The CDR3 coding sequence is TGTGCCAGCAGCTTAAAGCGGGGGCCCGGGGAGCTGTTTTTT. Its protein is CASSLKRGPGELFF.

The chain combines TRBV7-2 with TRBJ1-1; possible D gene TRBD1, 6 bases. CDR3 length equals 16 residues. CDR1 is SGHTA and CDR2 is FQGNSA in the germline V gene. V lost 5 bases to trimming and J lost 0 bases, with 16 bases between them. The CDR3 DNA follows: TGTGCCAGCAGCGTAATCAGGGGCGGGCTGAACACTGAAGCTTTCTTT. Translated, it gives CASSVIRGGLNTEAFF.

The rearrangement links TRBV6-5 to TRBJ2-5; D might be TRBD1 (5 bases). Trimming pared 8 bases from V and 2 bases from J, leaving 12 bases between. This CDR3 is built from 13 residues. Germline CDR1 and CDR2: MNHEY and SVGAGI. CDR3 region: CASGRGIQETQYF. The CDR3 DNA reads TGTGCCAGCGGAAGGGGTATTCAAGAGACCCAGTACTTC.